Shown below are 32 T cell receptor beta chains from a single sample sequenced in a study of CXCR3-negative and CXCR3-positive naive CD8 T cells. Libraries of TRB cDNA were made by 5' RACE and carried UMIs. TCRdb reprocessed the 5' RACE reads, keeping one entry per CDR3 protein, no DNA. This repertoire includes over 70,000 distinct CDR3 sequences. The material sequenced was naive CXCR3- CD8+ T cells from blood. Noted subset: CD45RO-CCR7+CD27+CD95- naive CD8+ T cells lacking CXCR3 (TNR3-). These receptors came from a human donor in good health. Some clones in this sample may be carry-over from other donors' samples.

V gene TRBV7-8 combines with J gene TRBJ2-2; the TRBD2 assignment by TCRdb is unverifiable without DNA. The CDR3 totals 16 residues. Germline V gene data show CDR1 as SGHVS and CDR2 as FQNEAQ. This CDR3 is CASSFLAGATGGELFF.

The chain carries TRBV29-1 and TRBJ1-2; TCRdb indicates TRBD1, and absent DNA this call remains unverified. CDR1 and CDR2 from the germline V gene are SQVTM and ANQGSEA. This CDR3 has 12 residues. Here the CDR3 reads CSVKTEGSGYTF. Drawing the rest from reference TRBV29-1 and TRBJ1-2, the complete variable domain is SAVISQKPSRDICQRGTSLTIQCQVDSQVTMMFWYRQQPGQSLTLIATANQGSEATYESGFVIDKFPISRPNLTFSTLTVSNMSPEDSSIYLCSVKTEGSGYTFGSGTRLTVV.

V gene TRBV28 combines with J gene TRBJ2-5; TCRdb proposes TRBD2, but this gene call is untestable without DNA. This CDR3 has 15 residues. The germline V gene has CDR1 MDHEN and CDR2 SYDVKM. The CDR3 spells CASSFRREGTETQYF.

The rearrangement uses TRBV29-1 and TRBJ2-2; the D gene TCRdb calls, TRBD1, cannot be checked with no DNA. Germline-derived CDR1 and CDR2 are SQVTM and ANQGSEA. The CDR3 sequence is 12 residues long. CDR3 in amino acids: CSVIRGTGELFF.

The rearrangement links TRBV7-9 to TRBJ2-7. The CDR3 spans 17 residues. Per the germline V gene, CDR1 is SEHNR and CDR2 is FQNEAQ (reference sequence). CDR3 sequence reads: CASSLSPGEQNYYEQYF.

The rearrangement joins TRBV20-1 to TRBJ2-7; no DNA is available, so the TRBD1 call from TCRdb remains unchecked. Germline V CDR1 and CDR2: DFQATT, SNEGSKA (reference sequence). The CDR3 is made up of 14 amino acids. This CDR3 is CSASPGTGPYEQYF.

This chain links TRBV29-1 with TRBJ2-7; TCRdb's assignment of TRBD1 cannot be checked, as there is no DNA. The CDR3 consists of 14 residues. Germline-derived CDR1 and CDR2 are SQVTM and ANQGSEA. The CDR3 is CSVRGTGESYEQYF.

The chain couples TRBV28 to TRBJ1-5; TCRdb gives TRBD1 as the D gene, but with no DNA this cannot be confirmed. This CDR3 comprises 11 residues. From germline, CDR1 is MDHEN and CDR2 SYDVKM. CDR3 protein: CASFGGGPQHF.

This chain uses TRBV13 with TRBJ1-1; the TRBD1 assignment by TCRdb is unverifiable without DNA. Per germline, CDR1 PRHDT and CDR2 FYEKMQ (reference sequence). CDR3 size: 13 residues. The CDR3 region is CASSWEGQTEAFF.

The chain has TRBV4-3 and TRBJ1-4; TCRdb's assignment of TRBD1 cannot be checked, as there is no DNA. Germline V CDR1 and CDR2: LGHNA, YSLEER. The CDR3 runs to 16 residues. CDR3 sequence reads: CASSQDRGQGAEKLFF.

This chain connects TRBV21-1 to TRBJ2-3; TCRdb's assignment of TRBD2 cannot be checked, as there is no DNA. TRBV21-1 is a pseudogene. This CDR3 spans 17 amino acids. CDR3 region: CASTRKPAGGMADTQYF.

This chain uses TRBV5-1 with TRBJ1-1. This CDR3 is built from 13 residues. Germline CDR1 and CDR2: SGHRS and YFSETQ. CDR3 region: CASRRAENTEAFF.

The V gene is TRBV29-1, the J gene TRBJ2-7. This CDR3 contains 12 residues. The germline gives CDR1 SQVTM, CDR2 ANQGSEA. This CDR3 reads CSVEGDSYEQYF.

The chain joins TRBV9 to TRBJ2-3. The CDR3 covers 13 residues. Germline-derived CDR1 and CDR2 are SGDLS and YYNGEE. CDR3 region: CASSVELTDTQYF.

The chain employs TRBV6-2 or TRBV6-3 and TRBJ2-7; TCRdb's D call, TRBD1, is unchecked because there is no DNA. Germline values: CDR1 MNHEY, CDR2 SVGEGT. The CDR3 covers 14 residues. This CDR3 is CASKGVGNSYEQYF.

The rearrangement links TRBV11-2 to TRBJ2-7; TCRdb gives TRBD2 as the D gene, but with no DNA this cannot be confirmed. CDR3 length: 15 residues. Germline V gene data show CDR1 as SGHAT and CDR2 as FQNNGV. The CDR3 is CASSLMTSGKYEQYF.

The V and J genes are TRBV11-3 and TRBJ2-7. The CDR3 is 12 amino acids. The germline V gene has CDR1 SGHNT and CDR2 YENEEA. The CDR3 is CASSLVGDEQYF.

The chain is built from TRBV25-1 and TRBJ1-5; the D call from TCRdb, TRBD1, cannot be confirmed without DNA. CDR1 is MGHDK, CDR2 SYGVNS, per germline. This CDR3 spans 17 amino acids. The CDR3 sequence: CASLNDPRSGGGQPQHF. The whole variable domain, filled in from reference TRBV25-1 and TRBJ1-5, reads EADIYQTPRYLVIGTGKKITLECSQTMGHDKMYWYQQDPGMELHLIHYSYGVNSTEKGDLSSESTVSRIRTEHFPLTLESARPSHTSQYLCASLNDPRSGGGQPQHFGDGTRLSIL.

The chain carries TRBV2 and TRBJ2-1; TCRdb outputs TRBD2, but without DNA this stays unchecked. The V gene's germline CDR1 is SNHLY and CDR2 FYNNEI. The CDR3 has 19 amino acids. This CDR3 is CASSEALLQLAGVGNEQFF.

This CDR3 reads CASSNPVLAGDNNEQFF. The rearrangement links TRBV7-2 to TRBJ2-1; without DNA, the TCRdb call of TRBD2 cannot be checked. The CDR3 runs 17 residues. Germline CDR1 SGHTA, CDR2 FQGNSA.

The chain is built from TRBV29-1 and TRBJ2-1; TCRdb's D call, TRBD2, is unchecked because there is no DNA. The CDR3 is 19 amino acids. CDR1 and CDR2 (germline): SQVTM, ANQGSEA. CDR3 loop: CSVEGRGTSGTPIYNEQFF.

The V gene is TRBV27, the J gene TRBJ1-2. Germline V gene lookup returns CDR1 MNHEY and CDR2 SMNVEV (reference sequence). This CDR3 is 15 amino acids long. This chain's CDR3 is CASSLLGQPNYGYTF.

V and J are TRBV4-3 and TRBJ1-4. CDR1 is LGHNA, CDR2 YSLEER, per germline. The CDR3 sequence is 15 residues long. The CDR3 loop is CASSQVPTTNEKLFF.

V usage is TRBV20-1 and J usage is TRBJ2-7; TCRdb lists TRBD1, though no DNA is available to test this call. Germline CDR1 reads DFQATT; CDR2 reads SNEGSKA (reference sequence). The CDR3 runs to 15 residues. CDR3 region: CSARDWEGSGYEQYF.

V is TRBV28 and J is TRBJ2-1; TCRdb indicates TRBD1, and absent DNA this call remains unverified. This CDR3 region has 14 residues. CDR1 and CDR2 from the germline V gene are MDHEN and SYDVKM. The CDR3 protein is CASSNRDSHNEQFF.

The rearrangement links TRBV28 to TRBJ1-2; the TCRdb call, TRBD1, lacks DNA for checking. There are 13 residues in the CDR3. Germline V CDR1 and CDR2: MDHEN, SYDVKM. CDR3 amino acids: CASSLYQGYGYTF.

The J gene is TRBJ2-3, the V gene TRBV7-8; the TCRdb call, TRBD2, lacks DNA for checking. The germline V gene has CDR1 SGHVS and CDR2 FQNEAQ. The CDR3 extends over 15 amino acids. CDR3 sequence: CASSPTRTITDTQYF.

The V gene is TRBV5-5, the J gene TRBJ2-7; checking the TCRdb D call of TRBD2 is not possible without DNA. Germline assignment: CDR1 SGHKS and CDR2 YYEKEE (reference sequence). This CDR3 has 14 residues. The CDR3 here is CASSLWEGAYEQYF.

The genes are TRBV20-1 and TRBJ1-1. The CDR3 extends over 12 amino acids. Germline CDR1 reads DFQATT; CDR2 reads SNEGSKA (reference sequence). This CDR3 is CSAVDLNTEAFF.

The chain is built from TRBV11-2 and TRBJ2-1; the D call of TRBD1 rests on TCRdb alone, since no DNA is present to check it. The CDR3 contains 14 residues. Per the germline V gene, CDR1 is SGHAT and CDR2 is FQNNGV. CDR3 sequence reads: CASSPPGGNDEQFF.

The chain recombines TRBV4-2 with TRBJ1-1. Germline V lookup: CDR1 LGHNA, CDR2 YNFKEQ. The CDR3 has 15 amino acids. CDR3 region: CASSRTIDTNTEAFF.

The chain is built from TRBV28 and TRBJ2-3. The CDR3 runs 14 residues. CDR1 MDHEN and CDR2 SYDVKM come from the germline V gene. The CDR3 spells CASSFMGSQDTQYF.